This TCR beta chain is from a study of cytomegalovirus exposure and HLA in healthy donors. Points from the study as a whole: One variant, a missense change in DCLRE1C, was linked in a later analysis to TCR beta V- and J-gene trimming.

PCR involved 60 Vbeta and 13 Jbeta primers. Profiling relied on immunoSEQ multiplex PCR, and the TCRdb table lists in-frame clones only, not all of them. The table lists 160,000 or so clones, 80% of them singletons, with roughly 5% in the top ten. The CDR3 has 13 residues. With 1 base clipped from V and 6 bases from J, the junction kept 2 bases outside the gene matches. Germline CDR1 reads SGHDT; CDR2 reads YYEEEE. Concerning this clone itself: Its target is not known.

The sequenced sample was PBMCs. The V call is TRBV5-6, the J call TRBJ2-7; the match to TRBD1 covers 9 bases. This TCR was sampled from a man aged 25-45 years in good health and CMV-seronegative. CDR3 bases: TGTGCCAGCAGCTTGACAGGGGGCAGCGAGCAGTACTTC. Protein product: CASSLTGGSEQYF.